The rows below give T cell receptor beta chains drawn from one sample of a study of metastatic and nonmetastatic thyroid tumors. TCRdb reanalyzed the PCR reads via MiXCR. Among several thousand clones listed, less than 35% were seen once. Sequencing used tumor tissue. These receptors all come from a female donor with papillary thyroid cancer or a benign thyroid nodule (not recorded which). Some clones in this sample may be carry-over from other donors' samples. The CDR3 runs from the conserved cysteine through the conserved F or W. The D gene is left open where the match is weak. Size is omitted from some rows. Given values are once, few, many or a class for expanded clones.

TRBD1 | 14 | . | TRBJ1-2 | TRBV5-5 | CASSLVTGGYGYTF | TGTGCCAGCAGCTTGGTGACAGGGGGCTATGGCTACACCTTC
. | 14 | . | TRBJ2-2 | TRBV12-3/TRBV12-4 | CASRLGALSGELFF | TGTGCCAGCAGACTGGGTGCCCTGTCCGGGGAGCTGTTTTTT
. | 13 | . | TRBJ2-7 | TRBV3-1 | CASSHDREAEQYF | TGTGCCAGCAGCCATGACAGGGAGGCCGAGCAGTACTTC
TRBD1 | 14 | . | TRBJ2-3 | TRBV5-1 | CASTSGQGTDTQYF | TGCGCCAGCACCTCGGGACAGGGCACAGATACGCAGTATTTT
TRBD1 | 16 | medium-sized | TRBJ1-2 | TRBV6-1 | CASSPITGTGSYGYTF | TGTGCCAGCAGCCCCATAACCGGGACAGGGAGCTATGGCTACACCTTC
. | 14 | . | TRBJ2-6 | TRBV19 | CASSSRSGANVLTF | TGTGCCAGTAGTTCCCGATCTGGGGCCAACGTCCTGACTTTC
. | 14 | few | TRBJ2-7 | TRBV10-2 | CASSEPTETYEQYF | TGCGCCAGCAGTGAGCCGACTGAAACCTACGAGCAGTACTTC
. | 17 | . | TRBJ2-7 | TRBV19 | CASSFSTGGGSLVEQYF | TGTGCCAGTAGTTTCTCCACCGGGGGCGGGAGCCTCGTCGAGCAGTACTTC
TRBD1 | 14 | . | TRBJ1-4 | TRBV9 | CASSETGTNEKLFF | TGTGCCAGCAGCGAGACAGGGACTAATGAAAAACTGTTTTTT
. | 16 | many | TRBJ2-5 | TRBV20-1 | CSADGGQGHIGETQYF | TGCAGTGCTGACGGCGGGCAGGGACATATAGGAGAGACCCAGTACTTC
. | 14 | . | TRBJ1-2 | TRBV2 | CASIAERSFDGYTF | TGTGCCAGCATTGCCGAGCGGTCCTTCGATGGCTACACCTTC
. | 14 | . | TRBJ1-6 | TRBV11-2 | CASSRNREASPLHF | TGTGCCAGCAGCCGTAACAGGGAGGCTTCACCCCTCCACTTT